Shown below are 4 T cell receptor beta chains from a single sample sequenced in a study of T-cell memory formation after mild COVID-19. One entry per CDR3 protein results from TCRdb running MiXCR on the 5' RACE reads. The sample records 500,000 to 650,000 distinct CDR3 sequences, roughly a fifth being singletons. Sequenced input: PBMCs or a T cell subset sorted from them (not recorded which). Receptors originate from an adult woman who had mild COVID-19 (a few samples of this study predate the infection). Cell type and time point are not known.

The chain carries TRBV4-3 and TRBJ1-2; D remains ambiguous. Germline values: CDR1 LGHNA, CDR2 YSLEER. V gave up 0 bases and J gave up 5 bases, with 16 bases separating them. CDR3 length: 16 residues. The CDR3 coding sequence is TGCGCCAGCAGCCAAGATCGGGGAGGGAAGGGATATGGCTACACCTTC. Its translation: CASSQDRGGKGYGYTF.

This clonotype has just a few counts. This rearrangement joins TRBV21-1 to TRBJ1-5; the DNA was not used to check the table's D call, TRBD1. TRBV21-1 represents a pseudogene. The CDR3 totals 17 residues. CDR3 sequence reads: CASSKTLGQGVNQPQHF. As DNA, the CDR3 is TGTGCCAGCAGCAAAACGCTCGGACAGGGGGTAAATCAGCCCCAGCATTTT.

This clonotype has a handful of counts. This sequence joins TRBV3-1 and TRBJ2-2; D is uncertain. CDR3 size: 14 residues. Per the germline V gene, CDR1 is LGHDT and CDR2 is YNNKEL (reference sequence). V was clipped by 0 bases and J by 6 bases, with 8 bases between them. The CDR3 DNA is TGTGCCAGCAGCCAAGACGACCCGGCCGGGGAGCTGTTTTTT. Its translation: CASSQDDPAGELFF. Full variable domain (rest looked up from reference TRBV3-1 and TRBJ2-2): DTAVSQTPKYLVTQMGNDKSIKCEQNLGHDTMYWYKQDSKKFLKIMFSYNNKELIINETVPNRFSPKSPDKAHLNLHINSLELGDSAVYFCASSQDDPAGELFFGEGSRLTVL.

This rearrangement joins TRBV20-1 to TRBJ2-5, with a weak D call TRBD2 (6 bases). Germline CDR1 DFQATT, CDR2 SNEGSKA (reference sequence). Trimming left V 3 bases short and J 5 bases short, with 13 bases between. CDR3 length: 13 amino acids. This chain's CDR3 is CSASGRIVETQYF. CDR3 sequence (DNA): TGCAGTGCTAGCGGGAGAATCGTCGAGACCCAGTACTTC.